The 15 T cell receptor beta chains listed next were all sequenced from one sample in a study of beta chain features in type 1 diabetes. The isolated RNA, all of it, was reverse transcribed, so expressed TCRB transcripts were what got sequenced. Repertoires were generated with immunoSEQ multiplex PCR, while TCRdb's copy carries only in-frame clones and drops some. This sample carries fewer than 200,000 clones, 10% to 15% of them seen once, and the ten largest clones take about 0.58%. The sample consisted of central memory CD4+ T cells from blood. The receptors were sampled from a woman aged 18 to 35 in good health.

This chain connects TRBV6-5 to TRBJ2-4, with 8 positions matching TRBD1. The CDR3 length is 13 residues. V lost 6 bases to trimming and J lost 6 bases; unmatched junction nucleotides: 4. The V gene's germline CDR1 is MNHEY and CDR2 SVGAGI. In DNA form, the CDR3 reads TGTGCCAGCAGGCAGGGGACAGGAAACATTCAGTACTTC. It is translated as CASRQGTGNIQYF.

The V gene is TRBV4-1, the J gene TRBJ2-7, with 9 bases identical to TRBD2. CDR3 length: 15 amino acids. The germline V gene has CDR1 MGHRA and CDR2 YSYEKL. V lost 0 bases to trimming and J lost 2 bases; unmatched junction nucleotides: 2. The CDR3 reads CASSQDGTSTYEQYF. The CDR3 coding sequence is TGCGCCAGCAGCCAAGATGGGACTAGCACCTACGAGCAGTACTTC.

The rearrangement joins TRBV11-3 to TRBJ2-1; 16 bases are shared with TRBD2. After removal of 5 bases from V and 5 bases from J, the junction contained 6 bases not matched to a gene. Germline CDR1 SGHNT, CDR2 YENEEA. This CDR3 comprises 17 residues. The CDR3 spells CASSKGLAGGTNNEQFF. In nucleotides, the CDR3 is TGTGCCAGCAGCAAGGGACTAGCGGGAGGGACAAACAATGAGCAGTTCTTC.

This sequence joins TRBV6-5 and TRBJ2-7, with D possibly TRBD2 on 6 matching bases. V was shortened by 2 bases and J by 1 base, with 9 bases between the two germline ends. Germline V gives CDR1 MNHEY, CDR2 SVGAGI. The CDR3 is 14 amino acids. This chain's CDR3 is CASSYRGISYEQYF. CDR3 DNA: TGTGCCAGCAGTTACCGCGGGATATCCTACGAGCAGTACTTC.

V and J are TRBV19 and TRBJ2-7; TRBD2 matches at 12 bases. CDR1 and CDR2 from the germline V gene are LNHDA and SQIVND (reference sequence). The CDR3 covers 17 residues. V was clipped by 5 bases and J by 5 bases; unmatched bases: 13. The CDR3 DNA follows: TGTGCCAGTAGTCCCCTCCGACTAGCGGGAGATGGCAACGAGCAGTACTTC. This codes for CASSPLRLAGDGNEQYF.

Worth noting for this clone: At one end, the junction sequence differs from germline, possibly due to a read error. The chain carries TRBV6-4 and TRBJ2-3; D is possibly TRBD1 (6 bases). The CDR3 has 14 amino acids. The V gene's germline CDR1 is MRHNA and CDR2 SNTAGT. CDR3 sequence: CAISEKAGADTQYF. The CDR3 coding sequence is TGTGCCATCAGTGAGAAGGCAGGGGCAGATACGCAGTATTTT.

The chain has TRBV11-2 and TRBJ2-1; possibly TRBD2 for D (5 bases). The CDR3 spans 12 residues. CDR1 and CDR2 (germline): SGHAT, FQNNGV. V lost 5 bases to trimming and J lost 8 bases, with 10 bases between them. CDR3 loop: CASSLTTHEQFF. In nucleotides, the CDR3 is TGTGCCAGCAGCCTGACTACCCATGAGCAGTTCTTC.

The V and J genes are TRBV5-1 and TRBJ2-5; 11 bases match TRBD2. Per germline, CDR1 SGHRS and CDR2 YFSETQ. This CDR3 has 17 amino acids. The ends lost 4 bases at V and 5 bases at J; junction bases unmatched: 13. In DNA, the CDR3 is TGCGCCAGCAGCCCCGGGGTACTAGCGGGAGAAGGGGAGACCCAGTACTTC. This sequence encodes CASSPGVLAGEGETQYF.

The V call is TRBV9, the J call TRBJ2-1, with D possibly being TRBD2 (5 bases). Germline loops: CDR1 SGDLS, CDR2 YYNGEE. The CDR3 spans 12 residues. V was trimmed by 2 bases and J by 9 bases, leaving 9 bases between them. The CDR3 region has the DNA TGTGCCAGCAGCGTCTCTAGCTTTGAGCAGTTCTTC. It specifies CASSVSSFEQFF.

V is TRBV29-1 and J is TRBJ2-5; possibly TRBD2 for D (6 bases). CDR1 is SQVTM, CDR2 ANQGSEA, per germline. The germline V and J ends were trimmed by 4 bases and 3 bases, with 12 bases remaining between them. The CDR3 is made up of 13 amino acids. CDR3 coding DNA: TGCAGCGTTGTGAGTAGCGGAAAAGAGACCCAGTACTTC. Translated: CSVVSSGKETQYF. Filled out from reference TRBV29-1 and TRBJ2-5, the complete variable domain reads SAVISQKPSRDICQRGTSLTIQCQVDSQVTMMFWYRQQPGQSLTLIATANQGSEATYESGFVIDKFPISRPNLTFSTLTVSNMSPEDSSIYLCSVVSSGKETQYFGPGTRLLVL.

The chain combines TRBV29-1 with TRBJ2-7, with D unresolved. CDR3 length: 12 amino acids. Germline CDR1 SQVTM, CDR2 ANQGSEA. V was trimmed by 3 bases and J by 3 bases, leaving 9 bases between them. CDR3 DNA: TGCAGCGTTGATACCCCGGGCTACGAGCAGTACTTC. It codes for CSVDTPGYEQYF.

The chain employs TRBV18 and TRBJ2-7; 8 bases align to TRBD1. This CDR3 region has 15 residues. The V gene's germline CDR1 is KGHSH and CDR2 LQKENI. J lost 4 bases, V lost 4 bases, and 9 bases had no gene match. The CDR3 DNA follows: TGTGCCAGCTCACTACGGGACAGGCCCCCGTACGAGCAGTACTTC. It specifies CASSLRDRPPYEQYF.

With regard to this clone: The same CDR3 is also encoded by other DNA sequences in this sample. The rearrangement joins TRBV19 to TRBJ1-5; D is undetermined. In germline, CDR1 is LNHDA, CDR2 SQIVND (reference sequence). The V and J ends lost 4 bases and 4 bases respectively, with 8 bases between them. The CDR3 sequence is 13 residues long. Here the CDR3 DNA reads TGTGCCAGTAGTAGGCAGGTGAATCAGCCCCAGCATTTT. Translating gives CASSRQVNQPQHF.

The chain links TRBV15 to TRBJ1-5, with 7 bases lining up with TRBD1. CDR1 is LNHNV, CDR2 YYDKDF, per germline (reference sequence). This CDR3 is 16 amino acids long. The junction had 6 bases not matched to a gene; V was cut back by 0 bases and J by 4 bases. The CDR3 region is CATSRDGDRANQPQHF. CDR3 bases: TGTGCCACCAGCAGAGATGGAGACAGGGCTAATCAGCCCCAGCATTTT. The full variable domain, rest sourced from reference TRBV15 and TRBJ1-5, is DAMVIQNPRYQVTQFGKPVTLSCSQTLNHNVMYWYQQKSSQAPKLLFHYYDKDFNNEADTPDNFQSRRPNTSFCFLDIRSPGLGDTAMYLCATSRDGDRANQPQHFGDGTRLSIL.

This clone appeared a few times. The chain is built from TRBV21-1 and TRBJ2-7; TRBD2 is taken as the D call from the table, unchecked against the DNA. TRBV21-1 is a listed pseudogene. The CDR3 totals 18 residues. This CDR3 reads CASSKESQRHFLSYEQYF. The DNA of the CDR3 is TGTGCCAGCAGCAAAGAAAGTCAGCGGCATTTTCTTTCCTACGAGCAGTACTTC.